This TCR beta chain was identified in a study of T cells in localized non-small cell lung cancer. Notes on the study in general: Tumor samples were not multi-region, leaving intratumor heterogeneity unexcluded. Adjacent uninvolved lung had the highest clonality, suggesting focused antigen responses.

The ends were cut back, 6 bases at V and 3 bases at J, with 15 bases in the middle. The CDR3 covers 16 residues. The germline CDR1 and CDR2 sequences are SNHLY and FYNNEI. The assay was immunoSEQ multiplex PCR, and TCRdb's table has in-frame clones only and misses some. Altogether 8,500 to 13,000 clones are present, roughly 77% being singletons, with the ten largest covering 25% to 35%. Comment on this clone: Its specificity is not known.

The sequenced sample was peripheral blood, obtained before any cancer treatment. The chain is built from TRBV2 and TRBJ1-6; D unclear. The clonotype comes from a male donor aged 60 or older with stage I lung adenocarcinoma. This CDR3 reads CASRQGGNNYNSPLHF. CDR3 coding DNA: TGTGCCAGCAGACAAGGAGGGAATAACTATAATTCACCCCTCCACTTT.